This entry lists 18 T cell receptor beta chains sequenced from one sample in a study of early T cells in non-severe SARS-CoV-2 infection. TCRdb fed the 5' RACE reads into MiXCR, producing one record per CDR3 protein. The sample holds tens of thousands of distinct CDR3 sequences, around 4.1% seen once. The material sequenced was whole blood. Receptors were obtained from an adult who was a healthcare worker with PCR-confirmed SARS-CoV-2 infection or an uninfected control (not recorded which).

This clonotype has only a few counts. The gene calls are TRBV7-3 and TRBJ2-2; 7 bases align to TRBD1. This CDR3 contains 15 residues. CDR1 and CDR2 (germline): SGHTA, FQGTGA. J gave up 0 bases and V 5 bases, and 3 bases lay outside the gene matches. CDR3 protein: CASSNRGTNTGELFF. The CDR3 region has the DNA TGTGCCAGCAGCAACAGGGGTACGAACACCGGGGAGCTGTTTTTT. The full variable domain, its missing parts supplied by reference TRBV7-3 and TRBJ2-2, is GAGVSQTPSNKVTEKGKYVELRCDPISGHTALYWYRQSLGQGPEFLIYFQGTGAADDSGLPNDRFFAVRPEGSVSTLKIQRTERGDSAVYLCASSNRGTNTGELFFGEGSRLTVL.

This clonotype was picked up many times. This chain joins TRBV6-5 and TRBJ2-7; unclear D gene. CDR3 size: 13 residues. V was cut by 5 bases and J by 1 base, with 9 bases left in between. Per the germline V gene, CDR1 is MNHEY and CDR2 is SVGAGI. The CDR3 reads CASSNADSYEQYF. The CDR3 nucleotides read TGTGCCAGCAGTAACGCTGATTCCTACGAGCAGTACTTC.

This clonotype has ten or more counts. The chain couples TRBV30 to TRBJ1-1; weak D call: TRBD1 (6 bases). Trimming left V 4 bases short and J 1 base short, with 7 bases between. This CDR3 is 12 amino acids long. Germline CDR1 and CDR2: GTSNPN and SVGIG (reference sequence). The CDR3 spells CAWTRGNTEAFF. CDR3 in DNA: TGTGCCTGGACCAGGGGGAACACTGAAGCTTTCTTT.

This clonotype was observed at least ten times. V is TRBV20-1 and J is TRBJ2-1, with 7 nucleotides matching TRBD2. This CDR3 is 14 amino acids long. CDR1 and CDR2 (germline): DFQATT, SNEGSKA (reference sequence). V lost 1 base to trimming and J lost 5 bases; unmatched junction nucleotides: 5. The DNA for the CDR3 is TGCAGTGCTAGAGCAGCTAGCGGTAACAATGAGCAGTTCTTC. Protein sequence: CSARAASGNNEQFF.

This clonotype was found many times. CDR3 nucleotide sequence: TGTGCCAGCAGCGTAGAGTACGGTCAGAACACTGAAGCTTTCTTT. Amino acid sequence: CASSVEYGQNTEAFF. The chain recombines TRBV9 with TRBJ1-1; no firm D call. This CDR3 contains 15 residues. Per the germline V gene, CDR1 is SGDLS and CDR2 is YYNGEE. Trimming took 0 bases from V and 1 from J, leaving 10 bases between them.

This clonotype occurred many times. J is TRBJ1-2 and V is TRBV29-1; no clear D. CDR3 length: 12 residues. Germline values: CDR1 SQVTM, CDR2 ANQGSEA. V lost 7 bases to trimming and J lost 0 bases, with 9 bases between them. Here the CDR3 DNA reads TGCAGCGGAAAAGACTCTAACTATGGCTACACCTTC. Translating gives CSGKDSNYGYTF.

In this sample, this clonotype turned up many times. V is TRBV28 and J is TRBJ2-6; 12 bases fit TRBD1. The germline gives CDR1 MDHEN, CDR2 SYDVKM. This CDR3 has 17 amino acids. V dropped 6 bases and J dropped 3; count of bases not matched to a gene: 6. The CDR3 reads CASRSGQGALGANVLTF. Here the CDR3 DNA reads TGTGCCAGCAGGTCGGGACAGGGGGCGCTTGGGGCCAACGTCCTGACTTTC.

The V call is TRBV2, the J call TRBJ1-3; D uncertain. CDR3 length: 13 amino acids. V lost 5 bases to trimming and J lost 0 bases, with 5 bases between them. Germline-derived CDR1 and CDR2 are SNHLY and FYNNEI. The CDR3 nucleotides read TGTGCCAGCAGTTCCTTCTCTGGAAACACCATATATTTT. It is translated as CASSSFSGNTIYF.

In its sample, this clonotype was seen many times. V and J are TRBV20-1 and TRBJ2-7; 7 nucleotides align to TRBD1. This CDR3 is built from 18 residues. V lost 1 base to trimming and J lost 1 base; unmatched junction nucleotides: 16. CDR1 and CDR2 (germline): DFQATT, SNEGSKA (reference sequence). The CDR3: CSARALPSDRFFSYEQYF. The DNA for the CDR3 is TGCAGTGCTAGAGCCCTTCCCTCGGACAGGTTTTTTTCCTACGAGCAGTACTTC.

This clonotype was picked up a small number of times. The chain is built from TRBV28 and TRBJ2-7; TRBD1 aligns across 8 bases. The CDR3 runs 16 residues. CDR1 and CDR2 from the germline V gene are MDHEN and SYDVKM. V shed 7 bases, J shed 3 bases, and the junction held 14 bases outside the gene matches. The CDR3 loop is CASTHLSPGTGYEQYF. The CDR3 DNA follows: TGTGCCAGCACTCATTTATCCCCCGGGACAGGCTACGAGCAGTACTTC. The variable domain in full, with the rest retrieved from reference TRBV28 and TRBJ2-7, is DVKVTQSSRYLVKRTGEKVFLECVQDMDHENMFWYRQDPGLGLRLIYFSYDVKMKEKGDIPEGYSVSREKKERFSLILESASTNQTSMYLCASTHLSPGTGYEQYFGPGTRLTVT.

This rearrangement joins TRBV5-4 to TRBJ2-1, with a possible D match to TRBD2 (6 bases). CDR1 is SGHNT and CDR2 is YYREEE in the germline V gene (reference sequence). CDR3 length: 13 residues. V lost 4 bases and J lost 5, with 10 bases in between. CDR3 in amino acids: CASSGEANNEQFF. CDR3 sequence (DNA): TGTGCCAGCAGCGGGGAGGCCAACAATGAGCAGTTCTTC.

This clonotype was counted ten times or more. The chain links TRBV7-6 to TRBJ2-7; D might be TRBD1 (7 bases). CDR1 SGHVS and CDR2 FNYEAQ come from the germline V gene. The CDR3 consists of 14 residues. V lost 5 bases to trimming and J lost 7 bases, with 18 bases between them. The CDR3 bases are TGTGCCAGCAGCCCCTCTGAGGGGGCGGGGGAGCAGTACTTC. It specifies CASSPSEGAGEQYF.

This clonotype occurred many times. This chain joins TRBV4-2 and TRBJ2-5, with 9 bases fitting TRBD1. The V and J ends lost 5 bases and 9 bases, in that order; junction bases with no gene match: 13. This CDR3 region has 15 residues. From germline, CDR1 is LGHNA and CDR2 YNFKEQ. The CDR3 loop is CASSTRTGEGEAQYF. The CDR3 DNA follows: TGTGCCAGCAGCACCCGGACAGGGGAAGGGGAGGCCCAGTACTTC.

This clonotype was detected ten times or more. The chain's CDR3 is CASGLAGGEETQYF. The CDR3 DNA is TGCGCCAGCGGGCTAGCGGGGGGCGAAGAGACCCAGTACTTC. The chain carries TRBV5-1 and TRBJ2-5; 11 bases are shared with TRBD2. This CDR3 has 14 residues. V shed 7 bases and J 3 bases; nucleotides not matched to a gene: 5. Germline assignment: CDR1 SGHRS and CDR2 YFSETQ. Using reference TRBV5-1 and TRBJ2-5 for the parts outside the CDR3, the full variable domain is KAGVTQTPRYLIKTRGQQVTLSCSPISGHRSVSWYQQTPGQGLQFLFEYFSETQRNKGNFPGRFSGRQFSNSRSEMNVSTLELGDSALYLCASGLAGGEETQYFGPGTRLLVL.

This clonotype showed up many times. The J gene is TRBJ2-1, the V gene TRBV20-1, with 7 nucleotides matching TRBD1. This CDR3 comprises 13 residues. V shed 5 bases and J 6 bases; nucleotides not matched to a gene: 7. Germline assignment: CDR1 DFQATT and CDR2 SNEGSKA (reference sequence). Written as DNA, the CDR3 is TGCAGTGCTTCCGGGACAGAGTTCAATGAGCAGTTCTTC. Translated: CSASGTEFNEQFF.

This clonotype has at least ten counts. The chain has TRBV4-1 and TRBJ2-7; D may be TRBD1 (6 bases). Germline V CDR1 and CDR2: MGHRA, YSYEKL. Trimming left V 3 bases short and J 4 bases short, with 13 bases between. The CDR3 is made up of 14 amino acids. The CDR3 DNA reads as TGCGCCAGCAGCCACGCTCATACAGGGTACGAGCAGTACTTC. Residues: CASSHAHTGYEQYF.

This clonotype was observed at least ten times. The CDR3 loop is CASSYSADPGAFF. The CDR3 nucleotides are TGTGCCAGCAGTTACTCAGCCGATCCGGGGGCTTTCTTT. The chain combines TRBV6-6 with TRBJ1-1; D is undetermined. The CDR3 extends over 13 amino acids. V was pared by 0 bases and J by 11 bases, with 13 bases between. Germline V gene data show CDR1 as MNHNY and CDR2 as SVGAGI (reference sequence).

This sequence joins TRBV3-1 and TRBJ2-7; 7 bases agree with TRBD1. J gave up 7 bases and V 4 bases, and 10 bases lay outside the gene matches. Germline CDR1 is LGHDT and CDR2 is YNNKEL (reference sequence). CDR3 length: 14 residues. The CDR3: CASSPASTGTEQYF. CDR3 DNA: TGTGCCAGCAGCCCCGCTTCGACAGGGACAGAGCAGTACTTC.